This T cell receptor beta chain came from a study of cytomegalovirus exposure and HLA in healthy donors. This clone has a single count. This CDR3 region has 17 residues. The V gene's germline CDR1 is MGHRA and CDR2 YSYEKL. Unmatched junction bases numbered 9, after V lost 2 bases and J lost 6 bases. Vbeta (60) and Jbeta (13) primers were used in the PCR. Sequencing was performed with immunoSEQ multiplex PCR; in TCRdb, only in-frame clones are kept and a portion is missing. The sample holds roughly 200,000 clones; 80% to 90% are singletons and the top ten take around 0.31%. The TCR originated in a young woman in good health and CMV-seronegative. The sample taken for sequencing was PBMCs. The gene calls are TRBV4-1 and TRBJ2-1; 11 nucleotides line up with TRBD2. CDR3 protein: CASSQIYLAGGRNEQFF. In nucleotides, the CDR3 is TGCGCCAGCAGCCAAATCTATCTAGCGGGAGGACGCAATGAGCAGTTCTTC.